The TCR beta chain described here comes from a study of blood T cell repertoires in COVID-19. Overall study: Researchers got acute and convalescent COVID-19 samples from the United States, Italy and Spain. From T cells, B-cell-depleted T cells, or PBMCs came the material, which was cDNA or gDNA.

In the study's own analysis: Reference gene primer amplification in the assay estimated nucleated cell counts. Sequencing was performed with immunoSEQ multiplex PCR; in TCRdb, only in-frame clones are kept and a portion is missing. The DNA gave D and trimming, while V, J and clone size come from that table. The sample consists of approximately 320,000 clones, approximately 85% of them appearing once. The V gene's germline CDR1 is LNHDA and CDR2 SQIVND (reference sequence). Trimming cost V 7 bases and J 0 bases, with 10 bases left between them. This CDR3 region has 14 residues. This TCR was recovered from a human donor in a cohort sampled during active COVID-19. The sequenced sample was peripheral blood. This chain joins TRBV19 and TRBJ1-3; the D is unclear. The CDR3 here is CASTLGGSGNTIYF. CDR3 coding DNA: TGTGCCAGTACCTTAGGAGGCTCTGGAAACACCATATATTTT.